This entry is about one T cell receptor (beta chain). Repertoires were generated with immunoSEQ multiplex PCR, while TCRdb's copy carries only in-frame clones and drops some. The sample gives 95,000 or so clones, 85% to 90% of which show up once; less than 3% is in the top ten. Blood PBMC samples: pre-vaccination, two weeks post third vaccination, and at tumor progression. CDR1 is SGDLS and CDR2 is YYNGEE in the germline V gene. The length of the CDR3 is 14 residues. V dropped 4 bases and J dropped 3 bases, with 10 bases sitting between them. The sample is drawn from a study of glioma-infiltrating T cells after dendritic cell vaccination. Overall study context: Monocyte-derived dendritic cells, cultured seven days with IL-4 and GM-CSF, were pulsed with autologous tumor lysate.

This TCR was sampled from a human donor with glioblastoma. Here the sequenced sample was blood, taken before dendritic cell vaccination. The chain combines TRBV9 with TRBJ2-2; TRBD1 is a possible D gene (6 bases). The CDR3 sequence: CASSFNRDTGELFF. The DNA of the CDR3 is TGTGCCAGCAGCTTCAACAGGGACACCGGGGAGCTGTTTTTT.